A selection of T cell receptor beta chains follows, all from one sample in a study of Graves' ophthalmopathy and Graves' hyperthyroidism. MiXCR, applied by TCRdb to the multiplex PCR reads, yields one record per CDR3 protein. The data hold 500,000 to 700,000 distinct CDR3 sequences, with 35% to 40% observed a single time. The specimen was peripheral blood or thyroid tissue (not recorded which). The receptors shown here come from an adult man with Graves' hyperthyroidism. The CDR3 runs from the conserved cysteine through the conserved F or W. D genes are given only for firm matches. Clone size is not always given. Where it is, it says once, few, many or a class for expanded clones.

J gene,D gene,V gene,clone size,CDR3 protein,CDR3 DNA
TRBJ1-1,TRBD1,TRBV12-3/TRBV12-4,many,CASSPLGGAGTEAFF,TGTGCCAGCAGCCCCCTAGGGGGCGCCGGGACTGAAGCTTTCTTT
TRBJ1-1,-,TRBV27,few,CASSPHHRALNTEAFF,TGTGCCAGCAGTCCCCACCACAGGGCCTTAAACACTGAAGCTTTCTTT
TRBJ2-3,TRBD1,TRBV24-1,few,CATGGGQGSEDTQYF,TGTGCCACCGGGGGGGGACAGGGAAGTGAAGATACGCAGTATTTT
TRBJ1-5,-,TRBV19,-,CASPGALNQPQHF,TGTGCCAGCCCGGGAGCTCTCAATCAGCCCCAGCATTTT
TRBJ2-7,TRBD1,TRBV10-3,-,CAIAYREVVRQGSLEQYF,TGTGCCATAGCATACAGGGAGGTGGTGAGACAGGGGTCGCTCGAGCAGTACTTC
TRBJ1-2,TRBD1,TRBV28,few,CASREGQRDFHTF,TGTGCCAGCAGAGAGGGACAGAGGGATTTCCACACCTTC
TRBJ2-5,-,TRBV28,few,CASSLLPRVQETQYF,TGTGCCAGCAGTTTATTGCCTAGGGTTCAAGAGACCCAGTACTTC
TRBJ2-2,-,TRBV2,many,CASRASPGELFF,TGTGCCAGCAGGGCGAGCCCCGGGGAGCTGTTTTTT
TRBJ2-7,TRBD2,TRBV6-4,-,CASSPQGLAYEQYF,TGTGCCAGCAGTCCCCAGGGACTAGCGTACGAGCAGTACTTC
TRBJ1-1,TRBD1,TRBV7-9,-,CASSSGQGRAEAFF,TGTGCCAGCAGCTCCGGACAGGGAAGGGCTGAAGCTTTCTTT
TRBJ1-2,-,TRBV6-6,once,CASSYDRQGYTF,TGTGCCAGCAGTTACGACCGACAGGGCTACACCTTC
TRBJ1-2,-,TRBV7-8,few,CASSLGGDDGYTF,TGTGCCAGCAGCTTGGGGGGAGACGATGGCTACACCTTC
TRBJ2-7,TRBD1,TRBV19,many,CASSPGTEPYEQYF,TGTGCCAGTAGCCCCGGGACAGAGCCCTACGAGCAGTACTTC
TRBJ1-1,TRBD1,TRBV12-3/TRBV12-4,-,CASSFEGQFEAFF,TGTGCCAGCAGTTTTGAGGGACAGTTTGAAGCTTTCTTT
TRBJ2-7,-,TRBV12-3/TRBV12-4,-,CASTRVPGVEQYF,TGTGCCAGCACTCGGGTGCCTGGGGTCGAGCAGTACTTC
TRBJ1-5,-,TRBV2,few,CASSSRQVNSNQPQHF,TGTGCCAGCAGTTCCCGGCAGGTTAATAGCAATCAGCCCCAGCATTTT
TRBJ2-7,-,TRBV27,few,CASSLSRARAEQYF,TGTGCCAGCAGTTTATCGAGGGCAAGGGCCGAGCAGTACTTC
TRBJ2-5,TRBD2,TRBV29-1,-,CSVTNEGLADQETQYF,TGCAGCGTGACAAACGAGGGACTAGCGGACCAAGAGACCCAGTACTTC
TRBJ2-7,-,TRBV5-1,-,CASTFNGEQYF,TGCGCCAGCACCTTTAATGGTGAGCAGTACTTC
TRBJ2-7,TRBD2,TRBV10-3,many,CAISESFLAGGSYEQYF,TGTGCCATCAGTGAGTCGTTTTTAGCGGGGGGATCCTACGAGCAGTACTTC
TRBJ2-5,-,TRBV12-3/TRBV12-4,-,CASSLEVGPEQETQYF,TGTGCCAGCAGCCTAGAGGTTGGACCAGAGCAAGAGACCCAGTACTTC
TRBJ2-2,-,TRBV10-3,-,CAWKSQGGSGELFF,TGTGCCTGGAAAAGTCAGGGCGGGTCCGGGGAGCTGTTTTTT
TRBJ1-6,TRBD1,TRBV7-9,few,CASSSHDLQGANSPLHF,TGTGCCAGCAGCTCGCACGACCTACAGGGGGCTAATTCACCCCTCCACTTT
TRBJ2-7,TRBD2,TRBV15,few,CATRAAGGSYEQYF,TGTGCCACCAGAGCGGCGGGAGGTTCCTACGAGCAGTACTTC